Sequencing of this T cell receptor (beta chain) was carried out in a study of T cell responses to AZD1222 COVID-19 vaccine. As for this clone: Its target is not known.

Broader study findings: Sampled repertoires all dated from after the peak T cell response.

CDR3 size: 10 residues. Trimming cost V 3 bases and J 14 bases, with 8 bases left between them. The germline CDR1 and CDR2 sequences are SNHLY and FYNNEI. Generated by immunoSEQ multiplex PCR, the TCRdb table keeps only in-frame clones and is missing some. In the table there are 90,000 to 100,000 clones, nearly 90% of which are singletons. The V call is TRBV2, the J call TRBJ2-1; TRBD2 is a possible D gene (5 bases). The source of this sequence is an adult in good health. Sequencing was performed on peripheral blood, taken on day 0 of AZD1222 vaccination. CDR3 DNA sequence: TGTGCCAGCAGTGATTGGGGAGAGTTCTTC. It encodes CASSDWGEFF.